A selection of T cell receptor beta chains follows, all from one sample in a study of T cells in tuberculosis. Method: immunoSEQ multiplex PCR; TCRdb's copy keeps in-frame clones and lacks some. The repertoire consists of about 59,000 clones, with around 86% occurring once and the leading ten covering 9.5% to 15%. The sequencing input was CD1b-GMM tetramer-negative cells sorted from PBMCs. All receptors come from an adult woman with latent tuberculosis. The CDR3 runs from the conserved cysteine through the conserved F or W. The order of the fields is D gene, J gene, clone size, V gene, CDR3 protein, CDR3 DNA. D genes are given only for firm matches. Rows may omit the clone size; those that give it use once, few, many or a size class.

TRBD1 | TRBJ2-2 | NA | TRBV7-6 | CASSPRDRVIGTGELFF | TGTGCCAGCAGCCCGCGAGACAGGGTAATCGGCACCGGGGAGCTGTTTTTT
NA | TRBJ2-7 | NA | TRBV19 | CASSIASRKTYEQYF | TGTGCCAGTAGTATAGCCTCTAGAAAAACCTACGAGCAGTACTTC
TRBD1 | TRBJ1-2 | NA | TRBV4-2 | CASTHRDRSGYTF | TGTGCCAGCACCCACCGGGACAGAAGTGGCTACACCTTC
TRBD1 | TRBJ1-3 | NA | TRBV5-5 | CASSLPGGGNTIYF | TGTGCCAGCAGCTTGCCAGGGGGTGGAAACACCATATATTTT
TRBD2 | TRBJ2-3 | NA | TRBV7-2 | CASSSGLGRFSTDTQYF | TGTGCCAGCAGCTCCGGACTAGGGAGATTTAGCACAGATACGCAGTATTTT
NA | TRBJ1-2 | NA | TRBV19 | CATLYRDPYGYTF | TGTGCCACCCTCTACAGGGATCCCTATGGCTACACCTTC
NA | TRBJ2-7 | few | TRBV10-1 | CASSGADRDCYEQYF | TGCGCCAGCAGTGGGGCCGACAGGGACTGCTACGAGCAGTACTTC
NA | TRBJ2-5 | once | TRBV28 | CASGPHRASEETQYF | TGTGCCAGCGGTCCCCACAGGGCTTCGGAAGAGACCCAGTACTTC
TRBD2 | TRBJ2-7 | NA | TRBV2 | CASRERREGYEQYF | TGTGCCAGCAGGGAAAGGCGGGAGGGCTACGAGCAGTACTTC
NA | TRBJ2-3 | NA | TRBV6-4 | CASSLYGEADTQYF | TGTGCCAGCAGCCTATACGGGGAGGCAGATACGCAGTATTTT
TRBD2 | TRBJ2-5 | NA | TRBV11-2 | CASSRLRTSGRETQYF | TGTGCCAGCAGCCGCCTCCGGACTAGCGGGCGTGAGACCCAGTACTTC
NA | TRBJ1-2 | NA | TRBV19 | CASSIDPLRSYGYTF | TGTGCCAGTAGTATAGATCCCTTGCGAAGCTATGGCTACACCTTC
TRBD1 | TRBJ2-3 | NA | TRBV12-5 | CASGSGQLGTDTQYF | TGTGCTAGTGGATCGGGACAGTTGGGCACAGATACGCAGTATTTT
TRBD1 | TRBJ2-1 | NA | TRBV12-5 | CASGLGPRDSKFF | TGTGCTAGTGGTTTGGGCCCCCGGGACAGCAAGTTCTTC
TRBD1 | TRBJ2-2 | NA | TRBV15 | CATSRALDRAMDTGELFF | TGTGCCACCAGCAGAGCTCTCGACAGGGCGATGGACACCGGGGAGCTGTTTTTT
TRBD1 | TRBJ1-2 | NA | TRBV5-1 | CASSSDHRGHGYTF | TGCGCCAGCAGCTCGGATCACAGGGGGCATGGCTACACCTTC
TRBD1 | TRBJ1-3 | NA | TRBV28 | CASSSGQVLSGNTIYF | TGTGCCAGCAGTTCTGGACAGGTCCTCTCTGGAAACACCATATATTTT
TRBD1 | TRBJ1-1 | NA | TRBV6-5 | CASSPYRGSVEAFF | TGTGCCAGCAGTCCCTACAGGGGGTCGGTTGAAGCTTTCTTT
TRBD1 | TRBJ2-2 | NA | TRBV29-1 | CSVRGDRTDTGELFF | TGCAGCGTTCGAGGGGACAGAACGGACACCGGGGAGCTGTTTTTT
NA | TRBJ1-5 | few | TRBV28 | CASSYGGLRSNQPQHF | TGTGCCAGCAGTTACGGGGGGCTTAGGAGCAATCAGCCCCAGCATTTT
NA | TRBJ2-1 | NA | TRBV28 | CASLGGYRVNNEQFF | TGTGCCAGTCTCGGTGGCTACCGGGTCAACAATGAGCAGTTCTTC
TRBD2 | TRBJ2-2 | NA | TRBV5-4 | CASSTGLAGEGGELFF | TGTGCCAGCAGCACCGGACTAGCGGGAGAGGGCGGGGAGCTGTTTTTT
NA | TRBJ2-5 | NA | TRBV2 | CASSAPPAGHQETQYF | TGTGCCAGCAGTGCCCCCCCGGCGGGACACCAAGAGACCCAGTACTTC
NA | TRBJ2-7 | few | TRBV28 | CASSLTARDEQYF | TGTGCCAGCAGTTTAACCGCCCGGGACGAGCAGTACTTC
TRBD1 | TRBJ2-7 | NA | TRBV6-5 | CASSKHGQAIYEQYF | TGTGCCAGCAGTAAGCACGGACAGGCGATCTACGAGCAGTACTTC
NA | TRBJ1-1 | NA | TRBV6-5 | CASSYSGSLNRGTPFF | TGTGCCAGCAGTTACTCTGGTTCGTTAAACCGGGGGACGCCTTTCTTT
TRBD1 | TRBJ1-3 | NA | TRBV28 | CASSSLGQPSSGNTIYF | TGTGCCAGCAGTTCACTGGGACAGCCTAGCTCTGGAAACACCATATATTTT
TRBD2 | TRBJ2-3 | NA | TRBV2 | CASSGKRGRDTQYF | TGTGCCAGCAGTGGCAAGCGGGGAAGGGATACGCAGTATTTT
NA | TRBJ2-7 | NA | TRBV10-2 | CASSEAGATIYEQYF | TGCGCCAGCAGTGAGGCGGGCGCTACGATCTACGAGCAGTACTTC
TRBD1 | TRBJ1-6 | NA | TRBV14 | CASSLNTGVRSPLHF | TGTGCCAGCAGCCTCAACACAGGGGTTCGGTCACCCCTCCACTTT
NA | TRBJ1-2 | few | TRBV2 | CASNSDYGYTF | TGTGCCAGCAATAGTGATTATGGCTACACCTTC
NA | TRBJ2-7 | NA | TRBV7-9 | CASSLIVGGARAYEQYF | TGTGCCAGCAGCTTGATCGTTGGGGGGGCCCGGGCCTACGAGCAGTACTTC
NA | TRBJ2-7 | NA | TRBV5-1 | CASSLAGGSYEQYF | TGCGCCAGCAGCTTGGCCGGAGGCTCCTACGAGCAGTACTTC
TRBD1 | TRBJ2-7 | NA | TRBV4-1 | CASSQDSGGEQYF | TGCGCCAGCAGCCAAGATTCAGGGGGCGAGCAGTACTTC
NA | TRBJ2-5 | NA | TRBV7-8 | CASSLTRESQYF | TGTGCCAGCAGCTTAACCCGGGAGTCCCAGTACTTC
TRBD1 | TRBJ1-5 | NA | TRBV6-1 | CASTWTGGGNQPQHF | TGTGCCAGCACCTGGACAGGGGGCGGCAATCAGCCCCAGCATTTT
NA | TRBJ2-7 | few | TRBV4-1 | CASSPQSAGANEQYF | TGCGCCAGCAGCCCACAGAGTGCAGGGGCGAACGAGCAGTACTTC
NA | TRBJ1-4 | NA | TRBV2 | CASRTWNEKLFF | TGTGCCAGCAGGACATGGAATGAAAAACTGTTTTTT
TRBD2 | TRBJ2-1 | NA | TRBV14 | CASSQDRAGTSGRNEQFF | TGTGCCAGCAGCCAAGATAGGGCCGGGACTAGCGGGCGGAATGAGCAGTTCTTC
NA | TRBJ2-2 | NA | TRBV14 | CASSQQTTGELFF | TGTGCCAGCAGCCAACAAACTACCGGGGAGCTGTTTTTT
NA | TRBJ1-1 | once | TRBV19 | CASSVIRGTNTEAFF | TGTGCCAGTAGTGTCATCAGGGGTACGAACACTGAAGCTTTCTTT
NA | TRBJ2-7 | NA | TRBV5-4 | CASSGAGTGEQYF | TGTGCCAGCAGCGGGGCGGGAACGGGGGAGCAGTACTTC
TRBD1 | TRBJ1-2 | NA | TRBV27 | CASSFEGAGLGIWNGYTF | TGTGCCAGCAGTTTTGAGGGGGCCGGTCTTGGGATTTGGAACGGCTACACCTTC
TRBD2 | TRBJ2-1 | few | TRBV6-1 | CASRGTSGAYNEQFF | TGTGCCAGCAGGGGGACTAGCGGTGCCTACAATGAGCAGTTCTTC